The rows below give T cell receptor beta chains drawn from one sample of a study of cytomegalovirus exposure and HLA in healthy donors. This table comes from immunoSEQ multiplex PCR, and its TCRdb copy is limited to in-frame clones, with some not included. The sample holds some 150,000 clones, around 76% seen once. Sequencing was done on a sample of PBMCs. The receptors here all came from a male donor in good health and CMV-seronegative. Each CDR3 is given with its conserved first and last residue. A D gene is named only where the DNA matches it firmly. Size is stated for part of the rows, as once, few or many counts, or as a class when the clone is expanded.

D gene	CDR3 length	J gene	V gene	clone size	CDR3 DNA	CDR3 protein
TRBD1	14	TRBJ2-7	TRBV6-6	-	TGTGCCAGCAGTTATTCGACAGGGACCTACGAGCAGTACTTC	CASSYSTGTYEQYF
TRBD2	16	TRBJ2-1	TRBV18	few	TGTGCCAGCTCATCAAGCACCGGGACTAACTACAATGAGCAGTTCTTC	CASSSSTGTNYNEQFF
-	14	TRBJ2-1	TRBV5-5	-	TGTGCCAGCAGCTTGGTGAGGGAATACAATGAGCAGTTCTTC	CASSLVREYNEQFF
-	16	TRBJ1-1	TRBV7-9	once	TGTGCCAGCAGCTTAGGGGCGGGGGGGCAGAACACTGAAGCTTTCTTT	CASSLGAGGQNTEAFF
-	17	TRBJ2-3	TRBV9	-	TGTGCCAGCAGCCCCCTATTGGGCATGGCGCCCACAGATACGCAGTATTTT	CASSPLLGMAPTDTQYF
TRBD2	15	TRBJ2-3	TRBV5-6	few	TGTGCCAGCAGCTTGGTGCCTAGCGGGGCAGATACGCAGTATTTT	CASSLVPSGADTQYF
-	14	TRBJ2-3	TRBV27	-	TGTGCCAGCAGTTTAGCGGTTAGCACAGATACGCAGTATTTT	CASSLAVSTDTQYF
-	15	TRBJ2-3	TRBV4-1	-	TGCGCCAGCAGCCAAGTTGAGAACGTCGCAGATACGCAGTATTTT	CASSQVENVADTQYF
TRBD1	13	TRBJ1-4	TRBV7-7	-	TGTGCTAGCAGCCAGACAGGGAACGAAAAACTGTTTTTT	CASSQTGNEKLFF
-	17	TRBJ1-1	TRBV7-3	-	TGTGCCAGCAGTGGCCACAGAAGGGACTCGGGAGGGACTGAAGCTTTCTTT	CASSGHRRDSGGTEAFF
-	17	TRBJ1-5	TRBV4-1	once	TGCGCCAGCAGCCAAGTAACGGGAACAGCTTACAATCAGCCCCAGCATTTT	CASSQVTGTAYNQPQHF
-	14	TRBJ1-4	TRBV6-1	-	TGTGCCAGCAGTGGCTGGGGCAGAGGTGAAAAACTGTTTTTT	CASSGWGRGEKLFF
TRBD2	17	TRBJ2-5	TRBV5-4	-	TGTGCCAGCAGCTACGGAAGGACTAGCGGGGGTCAAGAGACCCAGTACTTC	CASSYGRTSGGQETQYF
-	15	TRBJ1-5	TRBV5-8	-	TGTGCCAGCAGCTTGGGTAGGGGCAACAATCAGCCCCAGCATTTT	CASSLGRGNNQPQHF
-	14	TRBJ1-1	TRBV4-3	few	TGCGCCAGCAGCCAAGGAGCGGGGGACACTGAAGCTTTCTTT	CASSQGAGDTEAFF
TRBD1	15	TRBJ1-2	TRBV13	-	TGTGCCAGCAGCTTAGGCAGGGGGCGAATGGATGGCTACACCTTC	CASSLGRGRMDGYTF
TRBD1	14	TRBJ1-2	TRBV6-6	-	TGTGCCAGCAGTTACTCCGGGACAGGGGGAGGCTACACCTTC	CASSYSGTGGGYTF
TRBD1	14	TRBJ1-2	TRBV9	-	TGTGCCAGCAGCGTCCCGGGACAGGGGAACAGCTACACCTTC	CASSVPGQGNSYTF
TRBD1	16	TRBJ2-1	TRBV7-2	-	TGTGCCAGCAGCTCGCGTCCGGGACAGGGTCACAATGAGCAGTTCTTC	CASSSRPGQGHNEQFF
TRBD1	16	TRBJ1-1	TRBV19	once	TGTGCCAGTAGTATAAGACAGGGTTTCAGTGTCGCTGAAGCTTTCTTT	CASSIRQGFSVAEAFF
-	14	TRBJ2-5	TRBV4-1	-	TGCGCCAGCAGCCGATCTAGCGACCAAGAGACCCAGTACTTC	CASSRSSDQETQYF
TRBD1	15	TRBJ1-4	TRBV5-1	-	TGCGCCAGCAGCCCGACCTCAGGGGGCAATGAAAAACTGTTTTTT	CASSPTSGGNEKLFF
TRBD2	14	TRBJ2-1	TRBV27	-	TGTGCCAGCAGGGGGACTAGCGGCAACAATGAGCAGTTCTTC	CASRGTSGNNEQFF
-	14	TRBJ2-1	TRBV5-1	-	TGCGCCAGCAGCTTGTGGGCCGCCTACAATGAGCAGTTCTTC	CASSLWAAYNEQFF
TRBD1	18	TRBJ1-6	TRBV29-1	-	TGCAGCGTTGAAGATCTCAGGGACAGGGGCCGCTATAATTCACCCCTCCACTTT	CSVEDLRDRGRYNSPLHF
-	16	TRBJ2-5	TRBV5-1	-	TGCGCCAGCAGCCTCGCCGGGGGCGGGGGACAAGAGACCCAGTACTTC	CASSLAGGGGQETQYF